This T cell receptor beta chain was obtained from a study of blood T cell repertoires in COVID-19. Study in general: Samples of COVID-19 (acute and convalescent) were obtained from the United States, Italy and Spain. The cDNA or gDNA used as material had been derived from T cells, B-cell-depleted T cells, or PBMCs.

Original methodology: Counts of nucleated cells, estimated from reference gene primer amplification, were obtained. The assay was immunoSEQ multiplex PCR, and TCRdb's table has in-frame clones only and misses some. That table is the source of V, J and clone size, and D and trimming were worked out from the DNA. The sample lists roughly 68,000 clones, around 80% seen once, with 9.2% in the top ten. The CDR3 consists of 17 residues. Germline CDR1 SGHRS, CDR2 YFSETQ. J gave up 10 bases and V 4 bases, and 15 bases lay outside the gene matches. The sequencing sample was made of peripheral blood. The source is a human donor in a cohort sampled during active COVID-19. This chain joins TRBV5-1 and TRBJ2-1, with TRBD2 identical over 12 bases. CDR3 DNA: TGCGCCAGCAGCCCAGGGATAGGACTAGCGGGACCGGCGGAGCAGTTCTTC. Its translation: CASSPGIGLAGPAEQFF.